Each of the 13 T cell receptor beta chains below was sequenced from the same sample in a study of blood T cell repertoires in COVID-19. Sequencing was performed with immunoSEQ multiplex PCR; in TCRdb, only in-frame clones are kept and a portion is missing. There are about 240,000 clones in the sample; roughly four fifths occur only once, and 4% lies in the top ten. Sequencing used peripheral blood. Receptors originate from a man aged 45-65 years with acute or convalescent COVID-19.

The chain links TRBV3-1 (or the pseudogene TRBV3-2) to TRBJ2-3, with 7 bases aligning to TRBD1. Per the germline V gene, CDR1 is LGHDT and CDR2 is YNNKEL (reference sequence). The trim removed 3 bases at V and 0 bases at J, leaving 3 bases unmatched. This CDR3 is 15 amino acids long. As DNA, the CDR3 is TGTGCCAGCAGCCACCCAGGGGGTAGCACAGATACGCAGTATTTT. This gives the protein CASSHPGGSTDTQYF.

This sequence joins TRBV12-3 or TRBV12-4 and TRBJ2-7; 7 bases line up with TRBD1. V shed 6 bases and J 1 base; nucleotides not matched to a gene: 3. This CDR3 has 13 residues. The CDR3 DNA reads TGTGCCAGCAGACAGGGGCCTTCCTACGAGCAGTACTTC. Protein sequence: CASRQGPSYEQYF.

CDR3 DNA: TGTGCCAGCAGCGTAGGGACTAGCTATGAGCAGTTCTTC. Amino acid sequence: CASSVGTSYEQFF. The chain couples TRBV9 to TRBJ2-1, with TRBD2 identical over 8 bases. Germline values: CDR1 SGDLS, CDR2 YYNGEE. This CDR3 spans 13 amino acids. V shed 0 bases, J shed 8 bases, and the junction held 1 base outside the gene matches.

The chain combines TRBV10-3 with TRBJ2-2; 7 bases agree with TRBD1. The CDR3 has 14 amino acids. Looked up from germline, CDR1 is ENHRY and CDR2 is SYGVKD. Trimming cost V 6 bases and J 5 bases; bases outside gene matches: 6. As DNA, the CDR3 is TGTGCCATCAGAGCAGACAGGGAAACCGGGGAGCTGTTTTTT. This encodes CAIRADRETGELFF.

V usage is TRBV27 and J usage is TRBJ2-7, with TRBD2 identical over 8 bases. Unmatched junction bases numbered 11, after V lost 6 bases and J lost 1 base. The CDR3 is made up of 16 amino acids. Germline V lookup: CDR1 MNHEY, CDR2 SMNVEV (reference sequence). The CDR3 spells CASSRTSLLNSYEQYF. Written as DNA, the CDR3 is TGTGCCAGCAGCCGGACTAGCCTTTTGAATTCCTACGAGCAGTACTTC.

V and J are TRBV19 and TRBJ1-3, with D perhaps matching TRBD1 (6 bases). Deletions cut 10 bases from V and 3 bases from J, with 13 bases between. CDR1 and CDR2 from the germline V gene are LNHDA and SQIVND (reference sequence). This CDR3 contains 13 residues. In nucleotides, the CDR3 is TGTGCCACTACAGGGTGGGATGGAAACACCATATATTTT. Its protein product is CATTGWDGNTIYF.

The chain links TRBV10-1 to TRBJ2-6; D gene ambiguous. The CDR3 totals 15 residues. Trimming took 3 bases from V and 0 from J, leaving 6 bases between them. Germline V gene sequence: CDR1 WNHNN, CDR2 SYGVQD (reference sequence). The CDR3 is CASSDPRSGANVLTF. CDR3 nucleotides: TGCGCCAGCAGTGATCCCCGCTCTGGGGCCAACGTCCTGACTTTC.

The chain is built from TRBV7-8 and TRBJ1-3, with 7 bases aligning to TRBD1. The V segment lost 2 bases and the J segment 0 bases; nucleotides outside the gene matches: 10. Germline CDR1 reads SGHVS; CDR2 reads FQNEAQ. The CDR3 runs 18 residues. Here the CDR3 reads CASSLLPDRLISGNTIYF. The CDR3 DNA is TGTGCCAGCAGCTTACTCCCGGACAGGCTTATCTCTGGAAACACCATATATTTT.

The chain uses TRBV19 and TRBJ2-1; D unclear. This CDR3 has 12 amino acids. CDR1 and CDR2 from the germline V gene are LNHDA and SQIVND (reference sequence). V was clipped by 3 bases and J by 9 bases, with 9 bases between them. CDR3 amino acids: CASSISVAEQFF. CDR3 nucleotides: TGTGCCAGTAGTATTTCAGTGGCTGAGCAGTTCTTC.

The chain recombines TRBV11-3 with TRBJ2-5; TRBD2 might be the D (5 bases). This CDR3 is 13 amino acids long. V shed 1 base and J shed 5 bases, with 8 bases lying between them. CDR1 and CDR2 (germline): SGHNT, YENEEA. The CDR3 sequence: CASSLAGGETQYF. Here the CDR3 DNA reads TGTGCCAGCAGCTTAGCGGGCGGGGAGACCCAGTACTTC.

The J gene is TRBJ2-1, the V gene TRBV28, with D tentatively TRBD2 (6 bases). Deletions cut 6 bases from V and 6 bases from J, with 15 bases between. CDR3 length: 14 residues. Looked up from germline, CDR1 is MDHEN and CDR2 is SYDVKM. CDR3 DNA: TGTGCCAGCAGCCTATTTGGGGGGATCAATGAGCAGTTCTTC. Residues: CASSLFGGINEQFF.

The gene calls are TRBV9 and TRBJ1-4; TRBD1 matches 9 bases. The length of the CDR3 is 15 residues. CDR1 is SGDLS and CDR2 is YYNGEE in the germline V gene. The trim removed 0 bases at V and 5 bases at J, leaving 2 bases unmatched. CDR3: CASSVGGTGNEKLFF. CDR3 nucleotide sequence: TGTGCCAGCAGCGTAGGGGGGACAGGGAATGAAAAACTGTTTTTT.

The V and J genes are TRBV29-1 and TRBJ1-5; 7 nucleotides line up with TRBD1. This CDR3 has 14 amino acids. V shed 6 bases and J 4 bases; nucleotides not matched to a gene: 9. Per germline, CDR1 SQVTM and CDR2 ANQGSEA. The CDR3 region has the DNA TGCAGCGTCTCGACAGGGACGGTGAATCAGCCCCAGCATTTT. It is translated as CSVSTGTVNQPQHF. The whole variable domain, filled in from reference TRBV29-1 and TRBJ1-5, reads SAVISQKPSRDICQRGTSLTIQCQVDSQVTMMFWYRQQPGQSLTLIATANQGSEATYESGFVIDKFPISRPNLTFSTLTVSNMSPEDSSIYLCSVSTGTVNQPQHFGDGTRLSIL.